This T cell receptor (beta chain) appears in the sequencing data of a study of blood T cell repertoires in COVID-19. On the study more broadly: Material from acute and convalescent COVID-19 was sourced from the United States, Italy and Spain. PBMCs, B-cell-depleted T cells, or T cells provided the cDNA or gDNA that made up the material.

Per the authors' pipeline: Estimates of nucleated cell counts were drawn from the amplification of reference gene primers. Clones were read by immunoSEQ multiplex PCR, and TCRdb kept only the in-frame ones, dropping some. The V and J calls and the clone size are those of that table, but D and trimming were determined from the DNA. Of 120,000 to 150,000 clones listed, about three quarters are singletons. Germline CDR1 MNHEY, CDR2 SVGEGT. This CDR3 contains 16 residues. Trimming shortened V by 5 bases and J by 4 bases, and 19 bases separated the two germline ends. Sequenced: peripheral blood. This clonotype was sampled from an elderly man with acute or convalescent COVID-19. The V and J genes are TRBV6-2 or TRBV6-3 and TRBJ2-3; D possibly corresponds to TRBD2 (7 bases). The CDR3 nucleotides read TGTGCCAGCAGTCGGGGCGCGGGGGCAGGAGCAGATACGCAGTATTTT. Residues: CASSRGAGAGADTQYF.